Presented here are 28 T cell receptor beta chains from one specimen sequenced in a study of blood T cells in healthy people across ages. Combining a sample-barcoded 5' primer with a J-beta primer mix, a second PCR ran for about 6 to 11 cycles. TCRdb reanalysed the 5' RACE reads using MiXCR and keeps one entry per CDR3 protein. Counted here are about 1.5 million distinct CDR3 sequences, around 40% occurring once; the ten biggest clones make up roughly 3.7%. Sample: blood. These receptors all come from a woman younger than 30 in good health.

This clonotype was seen more than once but under ten times. The rearrangement joins TRBV27 to TRBJ2-5; TRBD2 matches 11 bases. TRBJ2-7 explains the end of the DNA better; the J call may be wrong. CDR3 length: 15 amino acids. Germline V gene sequence: CDR1 MNHEY, CDR2 SMNVEV (reference sequence). The CDR3 DNA is TGTGCCAGCAGTCCGGGGACTAGCGGAGCCTACGAGCAGTACTTC. Its protein product is CASSPGTSGAYEQYF.

V gene TRBV29-1 combines with J gene TRBJ2-1, with 9 bases that match TRBD1. This CDR3 has 16 amino acids. The J segment lost 0 bases and the V segment lost 7 bases, leaving 10 bases of the junction unmatched. Germline CDR1 reads SQVTM; CDR2 reads ANQGSEA. CDR3 loop: CSADRGVSGSYNEQFF. DNA of the CDR3: TGCAGCGCCGACAGGGGGGTAAGCGGCTCCTACAATGAGCAGTTCTTC.

The V and J genes are TRBV5-1 and TRBJ2-7; 7 bases are a match to TRBD1. Germline V gene data show CDR1 as SGHRS and CDR2 as YFSETQ. J gave up 6 bases and V 0 bases, and 12 bases lay outside the gene matches. The length of the CDR3 is 16 residues. The DNA for the CDR3 is TGCGCCAGCAGCTTGGTCCGTCGGACAGGAGGCTCCGAGCAGTACTTC. It specifies CASSLVRRTGGSEQYF. The complete variable domain, with remaining parts taken from reference TRBV5-1 and TRBJ2-7, reads KAGVTQTPRYLIKTRGQQVTLSCSPISGHRSVSWYQQTPGQGLQFLFEYFSETQRNKGNFPGRFSGRQFSNSRSEMNVSTLELGDSALYLCASSLVRRTGGSEQYFGPGTRLTVT.

The chain couples TRBV29-1 to TRBJ2-7; D is unclear. Trimming pared 6 bases from V and 2 bases from J, leaving 5 bases between. CDR1 is SQVTM, CDR2 ANQGSEA, per germline. CDR3 length equals 10 residues. This CDR3 is CSVPTYEQYF. The CDR3 bases are TGCAGCGTACCTACCTACGAGCAGTACTTC.

This chain links TRBV12-3 or TRBV12-4 with TRBJ2-1, with 9 positions matching TRBD1. Trimming at V came to 7 bases and at J to 6 bases, leaving 4 bases not matched to a gene. The CDR3 sequence is 13 residues long. CDR3 protein: CASTLDRGNEQFF. DNA of the CDR3: TGTGCCAGCACCCTGGACAGGGGCAATGAGCAGTTCTTC.

This clonotype is a singleton in its sample. This chain joins TRBV4-3 and TRBJ2-3; 11 nucleotides align to TRBD1. The CDR3 extends over 17 amino acids. V shed 0 bases and J 5 bases; nucleotides not matched to a gene: 7. Germline CDR1 is LGHNA and CDR2 is YSLEER. CDR3 sequence reads: CASSQEETGTGGDTQYF. The CDR3 DNA sequence: TGCGCCAGCAGCCAAGAGGAGACCGGGACAGGGGGAGATACGCAGTATTTT.

The J gene is TRBJ1-2, the V gene TRBV4-3; unclear D gene. CDR1 LGHNA and CDR2 YSLEER come from the germline V gene. This CDR3 has 16 residues. Trimming took 1 base from V and 3 from J, leaving 15 bases between them. CDR3 coding DNA: TGCGCCAGCAGCCAAGGTCCAAATGGGTTTCACTATGGCTACACCTTC. Translated, it gives CASSQGPNGFHYGYTF.

V is TRBV20-1 and J is TRBJ2-7, with a weak D call TRBD1 (6 bases). The germline gives CDR1 DFQATT, CDR2 SNEGSKA (reference sequence). The length of the CDR3 is 12 residues. Trimming cost V 5 bases and J 2 bases, with 10 bases left between them. Here the CDR3 DNA reads TGCAGTGCTCCGGACAGTACCTACGAGCAGTACTTC. Amino acids: CSAPDSTYEQYF.

The V and J genes are TRBV2 and TRBJ1-5; TRBD1 is a possible D gene (6 bases). Deletions cut 6 bases from V and 7 bases from J, with 19 bases between. This CDR3 spans 15 amino acids. Germline CDR1 SNHLY, CDR2 FYNNEI. DNA of the CDR3: TGTGCCAGCAGACCGATTACAGGGAACGCGCAGCCCCAGCATTTT. The encoded protein is CASRPITGNAQPQHF.

This clonotype was found once. This chain uses TRBV6-5 with TRBJ1-6; D unclear. Germline values: CDR1 MNHEY, CDR2 SVGAGI. CDR3 length equals 14 residues. V was shortened by 6 bases and J by 4 bases, with 10 bases between the two germline ends. DNA of the CDR3: TGTGCCAGCAGCATACAGAGATATAATTCACCCCTCCACTTT. It translates to CASSIQRYNSPLHF.

This clonotype was picked up a small number of times. The chain has TRBV14 and TRBJ2-3; D gene ambiguous. With 5 bases removed from V and 1 base from J, the gap between germline ends came to 10 bases. The CDR3 consists of 14 residues. Germline CDR1 SGHDN, CDR2 FVKESK. In DNA form, the CDR3 reads TGTGCCAGCAGCGGTTTCGAGGGCACAGATACGCAGTATTTT. Its protein is CASSGFEGTDTQYF.

This clonotype was seen more than once but under ten times. This chain connects TRBV20-1 to TRBJ1-4; the D is unclear. This CDR3 contains 16 residues. CDR1 is DFQATT and CDR2 is SNEGSKA in the germline V gene (reference sequence). The V and J ends lost 6 bases and 0 bases respectively, with 17 bases between them. The CDR3 nucleotides are TGCAGTGCCAATAGTTACAACAGCGCAACTAATGAAAAACTGTTTTTT. Its protein is CSANSYNSATNEKLFF.

This clonotype was found a few times. V usage is TRBV12-5 and J usage is TRBJ1-1, with D maybe TRBD1 (6 bases). The CDR3 is 15 amino acids. Germline CDR1 is LGHNT and CDR2 is FRNRAP. V was pared by 1 base and J by 1 base, with 10 bases between. CDR3 nucleotides: TGTGCTAGTGGTTTGGACTGGGGGCAGAACACTGAAGCTTTCTTT. The encoded protein is CASGLDWGQNTEAFF.

The V call is TRBV25-1, the J call TRBJ2-5; TRBD1 or TRBD2 may be the D gene (5 bases each). V was cut by 1 base and J by 5 bases, with 14 bases left in between. The CDR3 sequence is 15 residues long. Germline CDR1 is MGHDK and CDR2 is SYGVNS. CDR3 nucleotides: TGTGCCAGCAGTGAATGGCGTGGGGGAACGGAGACCCAGTACTTC. This encodes CASSEWRGGTETQYF.

This chain links TRBV29-1 with TRBJ2-3, with 10 nucleotides matching TRBD1. CDR1 and CDR2 from the germline V gene are SQVTM and ANQGSEA. The CDR3 spans 14 residues. V lost 4 bases to trimming and J lost 5 bases; unmatched junction nucleotides: 6. CDR3 residues: CSVGGTGVKDTQYF. The CDR3 coding sequence is TGCAGCGTTGGTGGGACAGGGGTGAAAGATACGCAGTATTTT.

This clonotype has only a few counts. The chain links TRBV5-1 to TRBJ2-7; D may be TRBD2 (5 bases). Trimming left V 7 bases short and J 5 bases short, with 10 bases between. CDR3 size: 11 residues. Per the germline V gene, CDR1 is SGHRS and CDR2 is YFSETQ. In DNA form, the CDR3 reads TGCGCCAGCGGTATCGGGGACGAGCAGTACTTC. Encoded protein: CASGIGDEQYF. Combining the CDR3 with reference TRBV5-1 and TRBJ2-7 gives the whole variable domain KAGVTQTPRYLIKTRGQQVTLSCSPISGHRSVSWYQQTPGQGLQFLFEYFSETQRNKGNFPGRFSGRQFSNSRSEMNVSTLELGDSALYLCASGIGDEQYFGPGTRLTVT.

This sequence joins TRBV12-3 or TRBV12-4 and TRBJ2-5, with a weak D call TRBD2 (6 bases). The length of the CDR3 is 13 residues. The V and J ends lost 11 bases and 0 bases respectively, with 13 bases between them. CDR3 sequence (DNA): TGTGCCGGCCCAGGCGGGAACCAAGAGACCCAGTACTTC. This gives the protein CAGPGGNQETQYF.

V usage is TRBV20-1 and J usage is TRBJ2-3; the D gene is possibly TRBD1 (6 bases). CDR1 DFQATT and CDR2 SNEGSKA come from the germline V gene (reference sequence). V gave up 3 bases and J gave up 6 bases, with 10 bases separating them. The CDR3 loop spans 12 amino acids. CDR3 amino acids: CSASDDRDTQYF. In DNA, the CDR3 is TGCAGTGCTAGTGATGACAGGGATACGCAGTATTTT.

This clonotype was seen only a few times. The chain recombines TRBV6-5 with TRBJ1-1, with 9 bases that match TRBD1. Germline values: CDR1 MNHEY, CDR2 SVGAGI. Trimming at V came to 5 bases and at J to 2 bases, leaving 3 bases not matched to a gene. The CDR3 has 14 amino acids. CDR3 DNA: TGTGCCAGCAGTGAGGACAGGGGAAACACTGAAGCTTTCTTT. It translates to CASSEDRGNTEAFF.

The chain is built from TRBV3-1 and TRBJ2-7; TRBD2 aligns across 7 bases. V lost 0 bases and J lost 1; bases outside the gene matches: 3. The CDR3 covers 15 residues. CDR1 and CDR2 from the germline V gene are LGHDT and YNNKEL (reference sequence). The CDR3 sequence: CASSQEPSGSYEQYF. Here the CDR3 DNA reads TGTGCCAGCAGCCAAGAACCTAGCGGATCCTACGAGCAGTACTTC.

The CDR3 DNA reads as TGTGCCAGCAGCTTCATCCAGGAGAGCACAGATACGCAGTATTTT. Its protein product is CASSFIQESTDTQYF. The rearrangement joins TRBV12-3 or TRBV12-4 to TRBJ2-3; D not resolved. The CDR3 extends over 15 amino acids. Trimming took 6 bases from V and 0 from J, leaving 13 bases between them.

The chain couples TRBV4-3 to TRBJ1-2; tentative D call: TRBD1 (6 bases). This CDR3 is built from 16 residues. Germline CDR1 reads LGHNA; CDR2 reads YSLEER. Trimming cost V 2 bases and J 3 bases, with 16 bases left between them. The DNA of the CDR3 is TGCGCCAGCAGCCAAAAGTCGTCAGGGGTCGACTATGGCTACACCTTC. Its protein is CASSQKSSGVDYGYTF.

CDR3 protein: CSAAVNTEAFF. The CDR3 nucleotides are TGCAGCGCCGCGGTGAACACTGAAGCTTTCTTT. V and J are TRBV29-1 and TRBJ1-1; D call uncertain. CDR1 SQVTM and CDR2 ANQGSEA come from the germline V gene. V was pared by 7 bases and J by 0 bases, with 6 bases between. This CDR3 has 11 residues.

J is TRBJ2-5 and V is TRBV12-3 or TRBV12-4, with 7 nucleotides matching TRBD1. The CDR3 has 14 residues. The junction had 7 bases not matched to a gene; V was cut back by 5 bases and J by 4 bases. The CDR3 region is CASSPRQGRETQYF. The CDR3 DNA sequence: TGTGCCAGCAGTCCCAGACAGGGTAGAGAGACCCAGTACTTC.

The rearrangement uses TRBV3-1 and TRBJ2-1; D not resolved. Trimming pared 3 bases from V and 9 bases from J, leaving 9 bases between. The CDR3 totals 12 residues. Per germline, CDR1 LGHDT and CDR2 YNNKEL (reference sequence). In nucleotides, the CDR3 is TGTGCCAGCAGCCAGCCTGCTACTGAGCAGTTCTTC. It yields the protein CASSQPATEQFF.

As to this clonotype: The junction departs from germline at one end; a sequencing error may be responsible. DNA for the CDR3: TGTGCTAGCAGCCCCACGGGTAGCGCAGATACGCAGTATTTT. Translating it yields CASSPTGSADTQYF. V usage is TRBV7-7 and J usage is TRBJ2-3, with D perhaps matching TRBD2 (5 bases). Germline V gene lookup returns CDR1 SSHAT and CDR2 FNYEAQ (reference sequence). The CDR3 is made up of 14 amino acids.

This clonotype was counted a few times. J is TRBJ2-7 and V is TRBV27; no clear D gene. The J call may not be correct, given that the DNA end is closer to TRBJ2-5. The germline V gene has CDR1 MNHEY and CDR2 SMNVEV (reference sequence). The CDR3 runs to 15 residues. The CDR3 sequence is CASSQSRGSGETQYF. As DNA, the CDR3 is TGTGCCAGCAGTCAGTCGCGAGGTTCGGGAGAGACCCAGTACTTC.

This chain connects TRBV4-1 to TRBJ2-3; 11 bases fit TRBD1. The CDR3 sequence is 16 residues long. The junction had 8 bases not matched to a gene; V was cut back by 4 bases and J by 5 bases. The V gene's germline CDR1 is MGHRA and CDR2 YSYEKL. The CDR3 region is CASSRGQGGLRDTQYF. CDR3 DNA: TGCGCCAGCAGCCGGGGACAGGGGGGTTTAAGAGATACGCAGTATTTT.